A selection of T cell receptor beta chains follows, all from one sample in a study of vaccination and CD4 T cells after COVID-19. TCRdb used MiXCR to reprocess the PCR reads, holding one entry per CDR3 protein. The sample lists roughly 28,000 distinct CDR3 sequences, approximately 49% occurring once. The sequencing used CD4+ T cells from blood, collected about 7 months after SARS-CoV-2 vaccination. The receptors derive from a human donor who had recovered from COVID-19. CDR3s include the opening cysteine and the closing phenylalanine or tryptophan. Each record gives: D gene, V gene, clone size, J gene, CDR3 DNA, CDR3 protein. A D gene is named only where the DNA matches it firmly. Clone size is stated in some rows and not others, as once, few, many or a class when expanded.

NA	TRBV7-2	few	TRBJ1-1	TGTGCCAGCAGCCCGGGACAAATGAACACTGAAGCTTTCTTT	CASSPGQMNTEAFF
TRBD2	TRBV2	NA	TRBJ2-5	TGTGCCAGCACCCTCCGACTAGCGGGGGAAGAGACCCAGTACTTC	CASTLRLAGEETQYF
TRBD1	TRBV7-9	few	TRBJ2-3	TGTGCCAGCAGCCCGGGGACAGCTAGCACAGATACGCAGTATTTT	CASSPGTASTDTQYF
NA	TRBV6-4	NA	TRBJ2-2	TGTGCCAGCAGCCATCAGGGAGACACCGGGGAGCTGTTTTTT	CASSHQGDTGELFF
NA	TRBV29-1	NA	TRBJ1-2	TGCAGCGTTGAAGATGATAGGACCGCTGGCTACACCTTC	CSVEDDRTAGYTF
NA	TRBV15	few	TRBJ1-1	TGTGCCACCAGCAGAGATCCCCGAGGGACTGAAGCTTTCTTT	CATSRDPRGTEAFF
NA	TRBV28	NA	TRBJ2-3	TGTGCCAGCAGTCTCGACAGGAGCACAGATACGCAGTATTTT	CASSLDRSTDTQYF
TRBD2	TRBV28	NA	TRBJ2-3	TGTGCCAGCAGTACAAGGACTAGCGGGATCGAGAGCACGCAGTATTTT	CASSTRTSGIESTQYF
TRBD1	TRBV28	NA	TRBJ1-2	TGTGCCAGCAGTCCTCGACAGGGTTATGGCTACACCTTC	CASSPRQGYGYTF
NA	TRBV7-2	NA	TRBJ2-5	TGTGCCAGCAGCTTAGTCTCAACGGGAACCTCGCAAGAGACCCAGTACTTC	CASSLVSTGTSQETQYF
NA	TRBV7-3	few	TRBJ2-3	TGTGCCAGCAGCTTAACAGGGATGGGGGGCACAGATACGCAGTATTTT	CASSLTGMGGTDTQYF
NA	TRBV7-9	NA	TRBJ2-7	TGTGCCAGCAGCTTAGGTAACCGATCCTACGAGCAGTACTTC	CASSLGNRSYEQYF
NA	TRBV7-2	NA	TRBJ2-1	TGTGCCAGCAGCCCCAGCTTGACTAGAAATGAGCAGTTCTTC	CASSPSLTRNEQFF
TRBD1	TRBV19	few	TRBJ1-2	TGTGCCAGTAGTAGATACCTGGGACAGGGAGATTATGGCTACACCTTC	CASSRYLGQGDYGYTF
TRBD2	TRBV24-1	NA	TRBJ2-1	TGTGCCACCAGTGACCGACTAGCGGAGGGATACAATGAGCAGTTCTTC	CATSDRLAEGYNEQFF
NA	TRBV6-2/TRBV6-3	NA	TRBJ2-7	TGTGCCACCACAGATTTCTACGAGCAGTACTTC	CATTDFYEQYF
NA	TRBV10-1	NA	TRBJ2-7	TGCGCCAGCAGTGAAGACAGGATCTTCGAGCAGTACTTC	CASSEDRIFEQYF
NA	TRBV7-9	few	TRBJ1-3	TGTGCCAGCAGCCCAGGACTGTCAATTAGCTCTGGAAACACCATATATTTT	CASSPGLSISSGNTIYF
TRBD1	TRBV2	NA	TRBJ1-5	TGTGCCAGCAGTGGGCCGCTTGACAGGGGCGGGGGAAGCAATCAGCCCCAGCATTTT	CASSGPLDRGGGSNQPQHF
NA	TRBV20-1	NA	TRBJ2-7	TGCAGTGCTAGGTCGGATCTGTACGAGCAGTACTTC	CSARSDLYEQYF
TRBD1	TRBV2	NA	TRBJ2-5	TGTGCCAGCGAGGGACAGCTCCAAGAGACCCAGTACTTC	CASEGQLQETQYF
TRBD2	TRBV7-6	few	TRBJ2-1	TGTGCCAGCAGTCATAGCGGGAGCAGGAATGAGCAGTTCTTC	CASSHSGSRNEQFF
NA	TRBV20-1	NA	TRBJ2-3	TGCAGTGCCCGACCCGCCACAGATACGCAGTATTTT	CSARPATDTQYF
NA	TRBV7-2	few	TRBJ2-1	TGTGCCAGCAGCTTAGGGTCTAACTACAATGAGCAGTTCTTC	CASSLGSNYNEQFF
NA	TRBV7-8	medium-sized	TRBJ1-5	TGTGCCAGCAGCTTAGGGCCTAGCAATCAGCCCCAGCATTTT	CASSLGPSNQPQHF
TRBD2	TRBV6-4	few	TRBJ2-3	TGTGCCAGCAGTGAGCTAGCGGGAGCAGATACGCAGTATTTT	CASSELAGADTQYF
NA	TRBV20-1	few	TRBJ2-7	TGCAGTGCTGAGGTGGGGACTTACGAGCAGTACTTC	CSAEVGTYEQYF
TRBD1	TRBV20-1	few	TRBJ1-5	TGCAGTGCTAGCCGAGGGGGGACAGGGAGTAGTGGCAATCAGCCCCAGCATTTT	CSASRGGTGSSGNQPQHF
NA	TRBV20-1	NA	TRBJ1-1	TGCAGGACACAGGATGCGGCTTGGTTAGACACTGAAGCTTTCTTT	CRTQDAAWLDTEAFF
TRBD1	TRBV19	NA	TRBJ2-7	TGTGCCAGTAGACAGGGGGAAAGGCAGTACTTC	CASRQGERQYF
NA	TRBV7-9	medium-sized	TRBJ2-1	TGTGCCAGCAGCTCAGACTCACCGGAGCAGTTCTTC	CASSSDSPEQFF
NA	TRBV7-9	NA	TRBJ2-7	TGTGCCAGCAGCTTAGGGCAACTAGGGGCCCCCCTCTCCTACGAGCAGTACTTC	CASSLGQLGAPLSYEQYF
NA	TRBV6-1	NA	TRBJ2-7	TGTGCCAGCAGAGAGCGGAACTCCTACGAGCAGTACTTC	CASRERNSYEQYF
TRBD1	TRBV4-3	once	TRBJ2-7	TGCGCCAGCAGCCAGTCTGGATACACAGGGGAATTCTTCGAGCAGTACTTC	CASSQSGYTGEFFEQYF
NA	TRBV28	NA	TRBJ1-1	TGTGCCAGCACCGAATTAGGTGCTGAAGCTTTCTTT	CASTELGAEAFF
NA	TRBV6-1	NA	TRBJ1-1	TGTGCCAGCAGAAGACATCCCCTTTTTGGAGCTTTCTTT	CASRRHPLFGAFF
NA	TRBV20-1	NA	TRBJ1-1	TGCAGTGCTATAGGCTCCGGGGGAGGGAGATTCACTGAAGCTTTCTTT	CSAIGSGGGRFTEAFF
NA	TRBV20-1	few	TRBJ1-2	TGCAGTGCTTTATCGGGACCTAGAGACTATGGCTACACCTTC	CSALSGPRDYGYTF
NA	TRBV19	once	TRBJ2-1	TGTGCCAGTAGTATGGTTCGAGGATCCTACAATGAGCAGTTCTTC	CASSMVRGSYNEQFF
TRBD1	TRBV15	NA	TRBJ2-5	TGTGCCACCAGCGCTCAGACAGGGGGCACCCAAGAGACCCAGTACTTC	CATSAQTGGTQETQYF
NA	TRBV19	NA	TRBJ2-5	TGTGCCAGTACATTAGGGGGGGCTAGTCAAGAGACCCAGTACTTC	CASTLGGASQETQYF
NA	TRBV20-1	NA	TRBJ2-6	TGCAGTGCTAGGGCTGACACCTTCTCTGGGGCCAACGTCCTGACTTTC	CSARADTFSGANVLTF
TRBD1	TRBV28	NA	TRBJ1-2	TGTGCCAGCAGCTTTCCCGGGACAGGGTACGGCTACACCTTC	CASSFPGTGYGYTF
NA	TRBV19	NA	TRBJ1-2	TGTGCCAGTAGGGTACAGGGTTCCTACTATGGCTACACCTTC	CASRVQGSYYGYTF
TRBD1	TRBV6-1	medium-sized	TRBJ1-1	TGTGCCACCTCGACAGGGGGGGAGAGCACTGAAGCTTTCTTT	CATSTGGESTEAFF
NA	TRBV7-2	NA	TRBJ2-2	TGTGCCAGCAGCTTTGGACCAACCGGGGAGCTGTTTTTT	CASSFGPTGELFF
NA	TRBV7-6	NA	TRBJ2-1	TGTGCCAGCAGCTTAGGAGGGGTTGCTCGCGATGAGCAGTTCTTC	CASSLGGVARDEQFF
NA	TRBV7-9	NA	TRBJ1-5	TGTGCCAGCAGCTTGGGGGTCCAGCCCCAGCATTTT	CASSLGVQPQHF
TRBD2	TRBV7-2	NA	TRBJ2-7	TGTGCCAGCAGCTTGGGCAGGGAGGGTGCATACGAGCAGTACTTC	CASSLGREGAYEQYF
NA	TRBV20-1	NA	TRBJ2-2	TGCAGTGCAGGGACGGTCAACACCGGGGAGCTGTTTTTT	CSAGTVNTGELFF
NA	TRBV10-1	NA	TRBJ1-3	TGCGCCCTGAACCTTAGGGGGAGCTCCGGAAACACCATATATTTT	CALNLRGSSGNTIYF
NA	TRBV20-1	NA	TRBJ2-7	TGCAGTGCTGGAGTCGCGGGAAAGAGTCGGCTCGACGAGCAGTACTTC	CSAGVAGKSRLDEQYF
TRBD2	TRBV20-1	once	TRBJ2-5	TGCAGTGCTAGAGATCGTGTGGGGTGGACTAGCGGGAGTGAGACCCAGTACTTC	CSARDRVGWTSGSETQYF
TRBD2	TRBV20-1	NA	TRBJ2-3	TGCAGTGCTAGTGGCACTAGCGGCTTGGGAGAGTATTTT	CSASGTSGLGEYF